This entry describes one T cell receptor (beta chain). What it recognizes is unknown. The data originate from a study of response to subunit inactivated influenza vaccine. Study-level results: There was a suggestion from the authors that each seasonal influenza vaccination recruits few new T cells.

TCRdb re-called the RT-PCR reads through MiXCR, storing one row per CDR3 protein. The table includes approximately 500,000 distinct CDR3 sequences, 12% to 15% detected once. The CDR3 consists of 18 residues. Germline CDR1 reads MDHEN; CDR2 reads SYDVKM. V dropped 5 bases and J dropped 2; count of bases not matched to a gene: 7. The genes are TRBV28 and TRBJ2-2, with 14 bases lining up with TRBD2. The receptor's source is a man in his forties or fifties who received an inactivated influenza vaccine. The source was PBMCs from blood, collected roughly 12 days after vaccination. CDR3 DNA sequence: TGTGCCAGCAGTGATCCGGGACTAGCGGGAGAAAACACCGGGGAGCTGTTTTTT. This gives the protein CASSDPGLAGENTGELFF.